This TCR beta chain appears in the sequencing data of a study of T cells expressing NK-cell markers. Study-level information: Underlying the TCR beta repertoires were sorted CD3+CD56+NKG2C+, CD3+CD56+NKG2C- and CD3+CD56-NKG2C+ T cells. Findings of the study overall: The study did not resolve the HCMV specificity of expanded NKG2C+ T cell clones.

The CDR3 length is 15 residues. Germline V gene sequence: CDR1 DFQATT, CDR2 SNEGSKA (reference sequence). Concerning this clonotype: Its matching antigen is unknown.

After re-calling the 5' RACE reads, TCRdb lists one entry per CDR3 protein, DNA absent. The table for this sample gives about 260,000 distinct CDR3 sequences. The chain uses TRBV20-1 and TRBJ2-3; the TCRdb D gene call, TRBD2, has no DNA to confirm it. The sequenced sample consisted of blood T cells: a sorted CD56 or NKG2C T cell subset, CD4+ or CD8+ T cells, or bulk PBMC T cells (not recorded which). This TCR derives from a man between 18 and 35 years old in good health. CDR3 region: CSATISERRWDTQYF.